This T cell receptor (beta chain) is from a study of blood T cells in healthy people across ages. Study results and caveats: It was held that the diversity estimates obtained from one million T cells were underestimates.

The CDR3 runs to 12 residues. Trimming took off 5 bases at V and 11 bases at J, with 14 bases between the two ends. Sample-barcoded 5' priming and a J-beta primer mix drove a second PCR of 7 to 11 cycles. Each cDNA molecule carried a tag from a template-switch adaptor that contained 12 random nucleotides. TCRdb used MiXCR to reprocess the 5' RACE reads, holding one entry per CDR3 protein. Altogether about 1.4 million distinct CDR3 sequences are present, approximately 59% being singletons, with the ten largest covering more than 6%. This clonotype was seen just once. Its antigen is still unknown. The study recruited healthy Caucasian donors from Russia who were aged about 6 to 90. Total RNA, at least 6 micrograms per sample, was extracted from PBMCs.

The chain links TRBV12-3 or TRBV12-4 to TRBJ2-3; D possibly corresponds to TRBD2 (5 bases). The clonotype comes from a man aged 18-30 years in good health. Material for sequencing was blood. In DNA form, the CDR3 reads TGTGCCAGCAGTCCTAGCACAGATGTGCAGTATTTT. Protein sequence: CASSPSTDVQYF.